The entry below gives a single T cell receptor beta chain sequence along with its context. Its target is not known. This record comes from a study of T cell responses to AZD1222 COVID-19 vaccine. Whole-study results and caveats: Variant regions that are unmutated are reportedly the target of nearly half of spike-specific TCRs.

The repertoire was sequenced with immunoSEQ multiplex PCR; TCRdb's copy has only in-frame clones and lacks some. This table holds some 150,000 clones, approximately 90% found once. The clonotype originates from an adult in good health. The sample was peripheral blood, taken on day 0 of AZD1222 vaccination.

The CDR3 is CASSIFFRETTDTQYF. The CDR3 DNA reads TGTGCCAGTAGTATATTTTTCCGGGAGACAACAGATACGCAGTATTTT. V gene TRBV19 combines with J gene TRBJ2-3; D might be TRBD2 (6 bases). CDR3 size: 16 residues. Germline V gene lookup returns CDR1 LNHDA and CDR2 SQIVND (reference sequence). V was cut by 2 bases and J by 3 bases, with 15 bases left in between.